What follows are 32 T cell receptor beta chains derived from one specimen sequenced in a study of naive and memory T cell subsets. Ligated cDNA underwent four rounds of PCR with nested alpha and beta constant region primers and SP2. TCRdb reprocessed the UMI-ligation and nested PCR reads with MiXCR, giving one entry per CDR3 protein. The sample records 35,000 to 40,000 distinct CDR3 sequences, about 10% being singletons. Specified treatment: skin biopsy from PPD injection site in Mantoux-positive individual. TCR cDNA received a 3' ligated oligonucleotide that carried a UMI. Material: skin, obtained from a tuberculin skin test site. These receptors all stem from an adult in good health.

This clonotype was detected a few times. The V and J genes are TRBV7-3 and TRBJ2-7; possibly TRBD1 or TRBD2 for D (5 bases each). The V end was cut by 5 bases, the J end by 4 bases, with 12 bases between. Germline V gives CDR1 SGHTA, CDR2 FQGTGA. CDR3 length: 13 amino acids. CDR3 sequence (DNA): TGTGCCAGCAGCCGGGACCGGAGGTACGAGCAGTACTTC. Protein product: CASSRDRRYEQYF. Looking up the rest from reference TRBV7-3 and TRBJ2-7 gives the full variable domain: GAGVSQTPSNKVTEKGKYVELRCDPISGHTALYWYRQSLGQGPEFLIYFQGTGAADDSGLPNDRFFAVRPEGSVSTLKIQRTERGDSAVYLCASSRDRRYEQYFGPGTRLTVT.

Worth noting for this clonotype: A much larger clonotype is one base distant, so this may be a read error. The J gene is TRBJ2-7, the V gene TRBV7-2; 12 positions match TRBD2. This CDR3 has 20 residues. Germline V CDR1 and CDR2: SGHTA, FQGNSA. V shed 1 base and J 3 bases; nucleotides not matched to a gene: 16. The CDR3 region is CASSLGTSGRPHLYCYEQYF. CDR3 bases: TGTGCCAGCAGCTTAGGAACTAGCGGGAGGCCTCACTTATACTGCTACGAGCAGTACTTC.

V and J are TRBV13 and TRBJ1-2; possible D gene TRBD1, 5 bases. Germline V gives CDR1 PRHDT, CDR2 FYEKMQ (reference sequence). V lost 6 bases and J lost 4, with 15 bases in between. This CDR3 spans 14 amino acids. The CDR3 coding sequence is TGTGCCAGCAGTTCCGCCGGGACTGTCTATGGCTACACCTTC. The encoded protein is CASSSAGTVYGYTF.

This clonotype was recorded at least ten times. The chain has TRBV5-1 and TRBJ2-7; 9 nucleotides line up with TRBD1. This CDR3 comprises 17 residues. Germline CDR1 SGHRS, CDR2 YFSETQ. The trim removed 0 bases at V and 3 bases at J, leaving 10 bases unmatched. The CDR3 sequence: CASSLAPGTGPGYEQYF. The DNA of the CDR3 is TGCGCCAGCAGCTTGGCTCCCGGGACAGGGCCAGGCTACGAGCAGTACTTC.

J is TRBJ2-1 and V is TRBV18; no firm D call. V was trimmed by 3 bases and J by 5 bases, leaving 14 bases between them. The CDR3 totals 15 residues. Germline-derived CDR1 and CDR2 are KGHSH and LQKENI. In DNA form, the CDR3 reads TGTGCCAGCTCACCTCGTTCACGGGTGCACAATGAGCAGTTCTTC. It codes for CASSPRSRVHNEQFF.

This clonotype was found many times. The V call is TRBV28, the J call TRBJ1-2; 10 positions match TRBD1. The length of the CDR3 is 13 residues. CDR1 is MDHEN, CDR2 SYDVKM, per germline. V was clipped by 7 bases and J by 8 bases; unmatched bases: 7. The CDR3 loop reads CASTTGGAKGYTF. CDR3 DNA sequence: TGTGCCAGCACGACAGGGGGCGCGAAGGGCTACACCTTC.

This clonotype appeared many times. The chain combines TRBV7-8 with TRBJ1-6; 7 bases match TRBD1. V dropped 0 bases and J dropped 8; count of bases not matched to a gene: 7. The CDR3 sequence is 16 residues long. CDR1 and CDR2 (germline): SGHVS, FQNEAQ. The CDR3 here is CASSLADRELHSPLHF. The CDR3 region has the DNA TGTGCCAGCAGCTTAGCCGACAGGGAATTGCATTCACCCCTCCACTTT.

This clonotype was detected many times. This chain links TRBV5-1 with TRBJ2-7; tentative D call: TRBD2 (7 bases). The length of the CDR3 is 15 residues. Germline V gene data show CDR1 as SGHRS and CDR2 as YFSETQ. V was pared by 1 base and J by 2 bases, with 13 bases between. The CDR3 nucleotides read TGCGCCAGCAGCTTGTCTGCGGGGGCCCCCTACGAGCAGTACTTC. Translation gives CASSLSAGAPYEQYF.

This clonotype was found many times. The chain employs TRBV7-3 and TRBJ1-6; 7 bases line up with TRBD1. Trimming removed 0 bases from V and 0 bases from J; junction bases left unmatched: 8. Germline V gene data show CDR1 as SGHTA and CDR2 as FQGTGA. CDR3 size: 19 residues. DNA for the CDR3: TGTGCCAGCAGCTTAACGGGACAGCAATACAGCTCCTATAATTCACCCCTCCACTTT. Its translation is CASSLTGQQYSSYNSPLHF.

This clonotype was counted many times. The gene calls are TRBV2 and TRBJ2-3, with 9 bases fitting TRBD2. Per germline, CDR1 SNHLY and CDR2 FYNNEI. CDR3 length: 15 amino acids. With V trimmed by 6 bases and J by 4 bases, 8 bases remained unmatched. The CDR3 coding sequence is TGTGCCAGCAGGGAGCTAAGCGGGAGGTCAGATACGCAGTATTTT. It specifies CASRELSGRSDTQYF.

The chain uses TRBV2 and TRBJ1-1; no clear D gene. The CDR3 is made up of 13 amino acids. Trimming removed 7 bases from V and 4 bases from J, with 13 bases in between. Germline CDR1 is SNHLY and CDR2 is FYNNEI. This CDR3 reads CASIPLRGTEAFF. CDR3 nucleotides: TGTGCCAGCATTCCACTCCGGGGCACTGAAGCTTTCTTT.

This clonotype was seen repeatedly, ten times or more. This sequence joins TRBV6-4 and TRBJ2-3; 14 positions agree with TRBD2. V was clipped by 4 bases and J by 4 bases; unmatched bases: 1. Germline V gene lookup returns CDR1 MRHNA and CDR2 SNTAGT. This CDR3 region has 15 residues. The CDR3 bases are TGTGCCAGCAGTGGGACTAGCGGGAGGCCAGATACGCAGTATTTT. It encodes CASSGTSGRPDTQYF.

The CDR3 sequence is CASSPYQETQYF. The DNA of the CDR3 is TGTGCCAGCTCACCGTACCAAGAGACCCAGTACTTC. The rearrangement joins TRBV18 to TRBJ2-5; D is unresolved. The ends were cut back, 3 bases at V and 0 bases at J, with 2 bases in the middle. Germline values: CDR1 KGHSH, CDR2 LQKENI. The CDR3 has 12 amino acids.

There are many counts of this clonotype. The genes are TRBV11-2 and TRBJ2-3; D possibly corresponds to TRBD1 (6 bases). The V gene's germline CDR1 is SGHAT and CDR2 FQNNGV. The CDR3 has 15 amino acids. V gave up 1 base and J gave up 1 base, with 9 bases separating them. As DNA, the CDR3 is TGTGCCAGCAGCTTAGCCAGGGGCCGCACAGATACGCAGTATTTT. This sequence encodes CASSLARGRTDTQYF.

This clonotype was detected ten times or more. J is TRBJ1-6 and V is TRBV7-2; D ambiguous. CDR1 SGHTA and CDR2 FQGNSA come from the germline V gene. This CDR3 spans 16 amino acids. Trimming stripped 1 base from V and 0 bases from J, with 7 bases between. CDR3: CASSLEWGSYNSPLHF. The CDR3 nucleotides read TGTGCCAGCAGCTTAGAGTGGGGCTCCTATAATTCACCCCTCCACTTT.

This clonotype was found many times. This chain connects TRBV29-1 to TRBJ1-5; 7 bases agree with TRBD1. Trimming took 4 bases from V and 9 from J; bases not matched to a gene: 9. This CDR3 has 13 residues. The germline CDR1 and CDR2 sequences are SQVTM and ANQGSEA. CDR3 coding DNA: TGCAGCGTTGTCTTTACAGGGGAGAGGCCCCAGCATTTT. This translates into CSVVFTGERPQHF.

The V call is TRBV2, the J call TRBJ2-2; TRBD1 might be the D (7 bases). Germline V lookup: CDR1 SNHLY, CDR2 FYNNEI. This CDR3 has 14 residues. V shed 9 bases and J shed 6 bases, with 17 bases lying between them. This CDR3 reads CASWTGGGAGELFF. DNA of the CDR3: TGTGCCAGTTGGACAGGCGGAGGGGCCGGGGAGCTGTTTTTT. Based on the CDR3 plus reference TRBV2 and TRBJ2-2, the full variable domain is EPEVTQTPSHQVTQMGQEVILRCVPISNHLYFYWYRQILGQKVEFLVSFYNNEISEKSEIFDDQFSVERPDGSNFTLKIRSTKLEDSAMYFCASWTGGGAGELFFGEGSRLTVL.

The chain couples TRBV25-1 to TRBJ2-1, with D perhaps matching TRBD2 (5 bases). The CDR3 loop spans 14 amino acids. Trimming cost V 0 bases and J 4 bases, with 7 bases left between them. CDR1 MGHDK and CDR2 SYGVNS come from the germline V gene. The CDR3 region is CASSEYTGYNEQFF. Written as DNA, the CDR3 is TGTGCCAGCAGTGAATATACGGGGTACAATGAGCAGTTCTTC.

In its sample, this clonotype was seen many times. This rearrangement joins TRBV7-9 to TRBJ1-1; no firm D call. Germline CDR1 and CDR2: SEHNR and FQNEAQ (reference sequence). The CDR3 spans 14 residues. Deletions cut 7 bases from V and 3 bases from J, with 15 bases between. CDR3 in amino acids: CASIETGQDTEAFF. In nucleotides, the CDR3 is TGTGCCAGCATCGAAACTGGGCAGGACACTGAAGCTTTCTTT.

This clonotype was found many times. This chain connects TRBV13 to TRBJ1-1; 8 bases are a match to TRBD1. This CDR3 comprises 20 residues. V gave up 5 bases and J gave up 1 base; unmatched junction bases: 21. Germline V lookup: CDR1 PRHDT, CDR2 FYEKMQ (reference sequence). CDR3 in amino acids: CASSPLSRTGSGAWNTEAFF. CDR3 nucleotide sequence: TGTGCCAGCAGCCCCCTATCTCGGACAGGGAGTGGTGCATGGAACACTGAAGCTTTCTTT. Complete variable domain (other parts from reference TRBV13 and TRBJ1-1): AAGVIQSPRHLIKEKRETATLKCYPIPRHDTVYWYQQGPGQDPQFLISFYEKMQSDKGSIPDRFSAQQFSDYHSELNMSSLELGDSALYFCASSPLSRTGSGAWNTEAFFGQGTRLTVV.

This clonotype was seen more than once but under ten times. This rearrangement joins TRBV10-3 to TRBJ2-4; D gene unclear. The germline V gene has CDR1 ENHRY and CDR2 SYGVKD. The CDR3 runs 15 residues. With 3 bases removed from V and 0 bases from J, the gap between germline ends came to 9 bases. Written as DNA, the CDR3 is TGTGCCATCAGTGATGAAGGGTTAGCCAAAAACATTCAGTACTTC. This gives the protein CAISDEGLAKNIQYF.

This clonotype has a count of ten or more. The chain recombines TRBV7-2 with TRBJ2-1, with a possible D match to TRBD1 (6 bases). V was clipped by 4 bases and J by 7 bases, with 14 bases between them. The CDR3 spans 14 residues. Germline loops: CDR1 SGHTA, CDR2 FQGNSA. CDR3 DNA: TGTGCCAGCAGCTCGGGGACACACGGGAATGAGCAGTTCTTC. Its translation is CASSSGTHGNEQFF.

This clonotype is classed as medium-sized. The CDR3 nucleotides are TGTGCCAGCAGTAGCTTGCCGGGAGTTTCCTACGAGCAGTACTTC. Translating it yields CASSSLPGVSYEQYF. The rearrangement uses TRBV7-8 and TRBJ2-7; D is perhaps TRBD2 (6 bases). Trimming took 6 bases from V and 1 from J, leaving 16 bases between them. The length of the CDR3 is 15 residues. CDR1 is SGHVS and CDR2 is FQNEAQ in the germline V gene.

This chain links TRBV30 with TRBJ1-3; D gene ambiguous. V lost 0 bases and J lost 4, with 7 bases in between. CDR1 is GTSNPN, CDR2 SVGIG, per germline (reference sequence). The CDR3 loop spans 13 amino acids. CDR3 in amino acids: CAWSVHGGNTIYF. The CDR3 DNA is TGTGCCTGGAGTGTGCACGGAGGAAACACCATATATTTT.

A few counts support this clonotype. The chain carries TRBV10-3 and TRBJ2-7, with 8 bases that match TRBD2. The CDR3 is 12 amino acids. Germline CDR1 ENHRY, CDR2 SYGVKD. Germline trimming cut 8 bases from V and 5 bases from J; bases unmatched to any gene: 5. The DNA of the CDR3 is TGTGCCATCGGGACTAGTGCCCACGAGCAGTACTTC. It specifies CAIGTSAHEQYF.

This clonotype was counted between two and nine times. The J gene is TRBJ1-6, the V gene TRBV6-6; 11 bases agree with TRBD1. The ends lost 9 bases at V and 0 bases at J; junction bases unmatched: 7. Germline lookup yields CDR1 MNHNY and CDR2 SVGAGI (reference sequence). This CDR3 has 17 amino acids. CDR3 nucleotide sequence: TGTGCCAGTCGGACAGGGGGCTTCAGCTCCTATAATTCACCCCTCCACTTT. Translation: CASRTGGFSSYNSPLHF.

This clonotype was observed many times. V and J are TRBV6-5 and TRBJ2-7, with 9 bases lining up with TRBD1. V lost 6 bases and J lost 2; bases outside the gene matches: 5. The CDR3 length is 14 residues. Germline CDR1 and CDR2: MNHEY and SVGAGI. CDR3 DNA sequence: TGTGCCAGCAGGCTGACAGGGGGACCCTACGAGCAGTACTTC. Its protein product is CASRLTGGPYEQYF.

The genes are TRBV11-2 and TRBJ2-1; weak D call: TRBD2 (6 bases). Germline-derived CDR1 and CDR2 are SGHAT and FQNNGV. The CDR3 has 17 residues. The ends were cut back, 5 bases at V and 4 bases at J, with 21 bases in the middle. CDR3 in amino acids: CASSAFSGGGPYNEQFF. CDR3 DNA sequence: TGTGCCAGCAGCGCCTTCTCTGGGGGAGGACCTTACAATGAGCAGTTCTTC.

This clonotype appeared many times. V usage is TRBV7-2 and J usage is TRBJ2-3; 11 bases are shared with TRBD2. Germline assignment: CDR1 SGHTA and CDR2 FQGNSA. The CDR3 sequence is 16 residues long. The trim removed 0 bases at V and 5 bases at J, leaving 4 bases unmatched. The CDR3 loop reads CASSLARLAGQDTQYF. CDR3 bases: TGTGCCAGCAGCTTAGCACGACTAGCGGGGCAAGATACGCAGTATTTT.

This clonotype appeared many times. CDR3 in DNA: TGTGCCAGCAGTTTGATCAGTATCAATCAGCCCCAGCATTTT. Amino acid sequence: CASSLISINQPQHF. The chain is built from TRBV12-3 or TRBV12-4 and TRBJ1-5; D unclear. V lost 3 bases and J lost 3, with 9 bases in between. This CDR3 has 14 amino acids.

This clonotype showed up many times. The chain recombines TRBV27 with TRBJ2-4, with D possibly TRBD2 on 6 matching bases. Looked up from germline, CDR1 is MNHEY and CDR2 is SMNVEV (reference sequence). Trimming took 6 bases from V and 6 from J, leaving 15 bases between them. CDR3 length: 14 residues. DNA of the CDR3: TGTGCCAGCAGCCGCGGGGTCTCGGGAAACATTCAGTACTTC. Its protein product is CASSRGVSGNIQYF.

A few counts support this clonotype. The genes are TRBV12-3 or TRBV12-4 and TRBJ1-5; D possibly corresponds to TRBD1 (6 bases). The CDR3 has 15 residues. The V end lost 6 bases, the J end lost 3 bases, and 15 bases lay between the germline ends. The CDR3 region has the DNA TGTGCCAGCAGCCTCAGGGGAGATGTCAATCAGCCCCAGCATTTT. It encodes CASSLRGDVNQPQHF.